Below, one T cell receptor (beta chain) is given with its context. CDR3 size: 20 residues. Per germline, CDR1 KGHDR and CDR2 SFDVKD. V lost 4 bases and J lost 0, with 24 bases in between. The data originate from a study of T cells in Graves' hyperthyroidism and ophthalmopathy. The wider study: At initial diagnosis, before any treatment had begun, peripheral blood was obtained.

The CDR3 regions of TCR beta were amplified from RNA transcripts. HTBI primers drove first-round RT-PCR of the TCR CDR3. TCRdb re-analysed the multiplex PCR reads in MiXCR, keeping a single row per CDR3 protein. This sample has around 610,000 distinct CDR3 sequences, with 14% to 15% found just once. The TCR originated in a woman aged 40 to 50 with Graves' ophthalmopathy. Sequenced: blood. V gene TRBV24-1 combines with J gene TRBJ1-5, with D maybe TRBD1 (5 bases). The CDR3 loop is CATSEIPRQRAQGSNQPQHF. The DNA of the CDR3 is TGTGCCACCAGTGAGATCCCGCGACAGAGAGCTCAAGGTAGCAATCAGCCCCAGCATTTT.